Each of the 21 T cell receptor beta chains below was sequenced from the same sample in a study of blood T cell repertoires in COVID-19. Sequenced by immunoSEQ multiplex PCR; TCRdb stores in-frame clones only, minus some. The sample lists some 250,000 clones, about 70% occurring once. The source material was peripheral blood. These TCRs come from a woman aged 80 or over with acute or convalescent COVID-19.

This clone has just a few counts. The V and J genes are TRBV6-2 or TRBV6-3 and TRBJ2-1; 14 bases line up with TRBD2. The length of the CDR3 is 18 residues. Losses at the gene ends were 0 bases for V and 7 bases for J; bases not matched to a gene: 8. Germline lookup yields CDR1 MNHEY and CDR2 SVGEGT. CDR3 bases: TGTGCCAGCAGTTACTCGGGACTAGCGGGAGTATCTGGGAATGAGCAGTTCTTC. Its protein is CASSYSGLAGVSGNEQFF.

The rearrangement uses TRBV20-1 and TRBJ1-1; D is ambiguous. From germline, CDR1 is DFQATT and CDR2 SNEGSKA (reference sequence). The CDR3 runs 11 residues. CDR3 nucleotide sequence: TGCAGCACCACACGGAACACTGAAGCTTTCTTT. It translates to CSTTRNTEAFF.

J is TRBJ1-1 and V is TRBV4-3; 11 bases line up with TRBD1. This CDR3 is 15 amino acids long. From germline, CDR1 is LGHNA and CDR2 YSLEER. J lost 4 bases, V lost 4 bases, and 5 bases had no gene match. The chain's CDR3 is CASSPGQGAPTEAFF. In DNA form, the CDR3 reads TGCGCCAGCAGCCCTGGACAGGGGGCGCCCACTGAAGCTTTCTTT.

CDR3 in DNA: TGCAGCGTTGGAACAGGGGGCGCCTCTGAAGCTTTCTTT. This codes for CSVGTGGASEAFF. V usage is TRBV29-1 and J usage is TRBJ1-1; TRBD1 matches 9 bases. The CDR3 totals 13 residues. V lost 4 bases, J lost 6 bases, and 6 bases stayed unmatched. The germline V gene has CDR1 SQVTM and CDR2 ANQGSEA.

This sequence joins TRBV27 and TRBJ1-2; the D gene is possibly TRBD1 (5 bases). Trimming cost V 8 bases and J 1 base, with 17 bases left between them. This CDR3 has 15 amino acids. The V gene's germline CDR1 is MNHEY and CDR2 SMNVEV (reference sequence). CDR3: CASGRLSQGNYGYTF. The CDR3 DNA reads as TGTGCCAGCGGCCGTCTCTCGCAGGGTAACTATGGCTACACCTTC.

V and J are TRBV2 and TRBJ1-1; no reliable D call. The CDR3 length is 16 residues. Trimming cost V 6 bases and J 0 bases, with 17 bases left between them. From germline, CDR1 is SNHLY and CDR2 FYNNEI. In DNA, the CDR3 is TGTGCCAGCAGCCCGCTAGCGACGGGGATGAACACTGAAGCTTTCTTT. Amino acid sequence: CASSPLATGMNTEAFF.

The chain combines TRBV27 with TRBJ1-6; D may be TRBD1 (5 bases). CDR3 size: 14 residues. Trimming shortened V by 4 bases and J by 9 bases, and 13 bases separated the two germline ends. Germline CDR1 and CDR2: MNHEY and SMNVEV (reference sequence). CDR3: CASSYGGLGSPLHF. CDR3 coding DNA: TGTGCCAGCAGTTATGGGGGACTTGGTTCACCCCTCCACTTT.

The V and J genes are TRBV4-1 and TRBJ1-6; 9 nucleotides line up with TRBD1. Germline-derived CDR1 and CDR2 are MGHRA and YSYEKL. This CDR3 comprises 20 residues. V was pared by 4 bases and J by 1 base, with 14 bases of the junction left unmatched. The DNA of the CDR3 is TGCGCCAGCAGCCGAACTTCCCCGGGACAGGGTGCGTCCTATAATTCACCCCTCCACTTT. As protein: CASSRTSPGQGASYNSPLHF.

The chain is built from TRBV7-8 and TRBJ1-6; 8 bases are shared with TRBD1. V dropped 4 bases and J dropped 10; count of bases not matched to a gene: 6. The germline CDR1 and CDR2 sequences are SGHVS and FQNEAQ. The CDR3 contains 14 residues. This chain's CDR3 is CASSWDRTISPLHF. DNA of the CDR3: TGTGCCAGCAGCTGGGACAGGACCATATCACCCCTCCACTTT.

This sequence joins TRBV2 and TRBJ1-1; 10 nucleotides agree with TRBD1. This CDR3 is built from 14 residues. Germline assignment: CDR1 SNHLY and CDR2 FYNNEI. After removal of 6 bases from V and 11 bases from J, the junction contained 12 bases not matched to a gene. Here the CDR3 DNA reads TGTGCCAGCAGGTCGGGACAGGGGCTGCCTCGGGCTTTCTTT. Its protein product is CASRSGQGLPRAFF.

V gene TRBV1 combines with J gene TRBJ2-3; the table's TRBD2 call for D was not verified on the DNA. TRBV1 is tagged as a pseudogene. The CDR3 length is 17 residues. In DNA, the CDR3 is TGCACCAGCAGCCAAGGTATTCCGGGGGGCAGGGCAGATACGCAGTATTTT. Translating it yields CTSSQGIPGGRADTQYF.

V is TRBV7-6 and J is TRBJ2-7; 9 bases fit TRBD1. The germline CDR1 and CDR2 sequences are SGHVS and FNYEAQ. The CDR3 length is 15 residues. After removal of 3 bases from V and 2 bases from J, the junction contained 5 bases not matched to a gene. CDR3 sequence reads: CASSLGTGQTYEQYF. The CDR3 DNA reads TGTGCCAGCAGCTTGGGGACAGGGCAAACCTACGAGCAGTACTTC.

This clone was found a few times. This rearrangement joins TRBV7-9 to TRBJ2-3; TRBD2 is a possible D gene (7 bases). This CDR3 comprises 17 residues. CDR1 and CDR2 (germline): SEHNR, FQNEAQ (reference sequence). Trimming took off 0 bases at V and 3 bases at J, with 16 bases between the two ends. The DNA for the CDR3 is TGTGCCAGCAGCTTAGCGACAGGACTAGTAGGGACAGATACGCAGTATTTT. It encodes CASSLATGLVGTDTQYF.

The chain carries TRBV19 and TRBJ2-7, with TRBD2 as a possible D gene (6 bases). Germline values: CDR1 LNHDA, CDR2 SQIVND (reference sequence). CDR3 size: 13 residues. Trimming stripped 5 bases from V and 7 bases from J, with 15 bases between. The CDR3 region has the DNA TGTGCCAGTAGTTGGCGGGGCTGGGAAGAGCAGTACTTC. Its translation is CASSWRGWEEQYF. The full variable domain, its missing parts supplied by reference TRBV19 and TRBJ2-7, is DGGITQSPKYLFRKEGQNVTLSCEQNLNHDAMYWYRQDPGQGLRLIYYSQIVNDFQKGDIAEGYSVSREKKESFPLTVTSAQKNPTAFYLCASSWRGWEEQYFGPGTRLTVT.

V and J are TRBV7-2 and TRBJ2-7; TRBD2 aligns across 11 bases. The J segment lost 3 bases and the V segment lost 2 bases, leaving 3 bases of the junction unmatched. In germline, CDR1 is SGHTA, CDR2 FQGNSA. The CDR3 has 15 residues. CDR3: CASSLFLAGGYEQYF. The CDR3 region has the DNA TGTGCCAGCAGCTTATTCCTAGCGGGAGGCTACGAGCAGTACTTC.

The chain joins TRBV5-6 to TRBJ1-6, with D perhaps matching TRBD1 (6 bases). Per the germline V gene, CDR1 is SGHDT and CDR2 is YYEEEE. This CDR3 spans 18 amino acids. The V end was cut by 4 bases, the J end by 0 bases, with 17 bases between. CDR3 coding DNA: TGTGCCAGCAGCATGAGGACGGGACAAGTCTCCTATAATTCACCCCTCCACTTT. Translation: CASSMRTGQVSYNSPLHF.

The genes are TRBV10-3 and TRBJ2-7; perhaps TRBD2 as D (7 bases). The ends were cut back, 6 bases at V and 2 bases at J, with 17 bases in the middle. Germline V gene sequence: CDR1 ENHRY, CDR2 SYGVKD. This CDR3 comprises 15 residues. The CDR3 loop is CAIRAGGGPAYEQYF. The CDR3 DNA follows: TGTGCCATCAGAGCGGGCGGGGGCCCTGCCTACGAGCAGTACTTC.

The chain couples TRBV3-1 (or the pseudogene TRBV3-2) to TRBJ2-7, with 12 positions matching TRBD1. This CDR3 is 14 amino acids long. Germline-derived CDR1 and CDR2 are LGHDT and YNNKEL (reference sequence). Trimming cost V 7 bases and J 4 bases; bases outside gene matches: 5. CDR3 sequence: CASTLGQGAYEQYF. CDR3 nucleotide sequence: TGTGCCAGCACTCTGGGACAGGGGGCGTACGAGCAGTACTTC.

This sequence joins TRBV7-8 and TRBJ2-7, with D possibly matching TRBD1 (6 bases). Trimming stripped 5 bases from V and 6 bases from J, with 17 bases between. The length of the CDR3 is 14 residues. CDR1 SGHVS and CDR2 FQNEAQ come from the germline V gene. In nucleotides, the CDR3 is TGTGCCAGCAGCCCACAGGGTTTTGCCTCCGAGCAGTACTTC. It specifies CASSPQGFASEQYF.

This clone was detected once. The chain uses TRBV3-1 (or the pseudogene TRBV3-2) and TRBJ1-2, with a tentative D call TRBD1 (5 bases). The CDR3 is 15 amino acids. Trimming pared 1 base from V and 4 bases from J, leaving 13 bases between. Per the germline V gene, CDR1 is LGHDT and CDR2 is YNNKEL (reference sequence). The CDR3 DNA follows: TGTGCCAGCAGCCAAGCGCCAGGGCCTAGCTATGGCTACACCTTC. Its translation is CASSQAPGPSYGYTF.

The chain recombines TRBV19 with TRBJ1-5; possibly TRBD1 for D (6 bases). CDR3 length: 14 residues. Germline-derived CDR1 and CDR2 are LNHDA and SQIVND (reference sequence). V lost 5 bases, J lost 1 base, and 9 bases lay in between. This CDR3 reads CASSFQGSNQPQHF. As DNA, the CDR3 is TGTGCCAGTAGTTTCCAGGGGAGCAATCAGCCCCAGCATTTT.